Shown below are 9 T cell receptor beta chains from a single sample sequenced in a study of T cells after yellow fever vaccination. MiXCR was run by TCRdb on the 5' RACE reads, yielding one entry per CDR3 protein. The repertoire consists of just under 600,000 distinct CDR3 sequences, with roughly 13% occurring once and the leading ten covering more than 13%. Sequences were derived from PBMCs, sampled on the day of the yellow fever booster vaccination. The origin of the receptors is a man between 25 and 39 years old who received the YFV17D yellow fever vaccine.

This clonotype was found many times. The chain joins TRBV10-3 to TRBJ2-3; either TRBD1 or TRBD2 may supply D (6 bases each). Trimming cost V 3 bases and J 3 bases, with 7 bases left between them. There are 13 residues in the CDR3. Germline V gives CDR1 ENHRY, CDR2 SYGVKD. In DNA form, the CDR3 reads TGTGCCATCAGTGAAGGGGGGACAGATACGCAGTATTTT. Translation: CAISEGGTDTQYF.

This clonotype was seen more than once but under ten times. The chain is built from TRBV5-6 and TRBJ2-5; 10 bases line up with TRBD1. V shed 8 bases and J 3 bases; nucleotides not matched to a gene: 7. The CDR3 consists of 14 residues. Germline assignment: CDR1 SGHDT and CDR2 YYEEEE. The DNA of the CDR3 is TGTGCCAGTGACGCCGGGACAGGGGAAGAGACCCAGTACTTC. Protein product: CASDAGTGEETQYF.

The J gene is TRBJ2-5, the V gene TRBV7-2; a possible D gene is TRBD1 (5 bases). Trimming removed 5 bases from V and 4 bases from J, with 17 bases in between. CDR1 SGHTA and CDR2 FQGNSA come from the germline V gene. This CDR3 comprises 15 residues. The CDR3 loop reads CASSPWGTAPETQYF. The CDR3 DNA reads TGTGCCAGCAGCCCCTGGGGCACCGCCCCAGAGACCCAGTACTTC.

This chain links TRBV10-3 with TRBJ1-1; tentatively, D is TRBD1 (5 bases). Germline-derived CDR1 and CDR2 are ENHRY and SYGVKD. Deletions cut 2 bases from V and 5 bases from J, with 15 bases between. This CDR3 region has 15 residues. The CDR3 coding sequence is TGTGCCATCAGTGAGAAGGCAGGGTCGAGGACTGAAGCTTTCTTT. It specifies CAISEKAGSRTEAFF.

A few counts support this clonotype. The rearrangement uses TRBV5-5 and TRBJ2-7; TRBD2 matches at 10 bases. The junction had 3 bases not matched to a gene; V was cut back by 4 bases and J by 2 bases. The germline V gene encodes CDR1 SGHKS and CDR2 YYEKEE (reference sequence). The CDR3 consists of 14 residues. CDR3 region: CASSTSGDPYEQYF. The CDR3 DNA reads TGTGCCAGCAGCACTAGCGGGGACCCCTACGAGCAGTACTTC.

This clonotype was detected a few times. The CDR3 is CASSWGQGRSYEQYF. The DNA of the CDR3 is TGCGCCAGCAGCTGGGGACAGGGCCGGTCCTACGAGCAGTACTTC. This chain joins TRBV5-1 and TRBJ2-7, with 9 positions matching TRBD1. Germline V CDR1 and CDR2: SGHRS, YFSETQ. There are 15 residues in the CDR3. V was pared by 3 bases and J by 1 base, with 5 bases of the junction left unmatched. Looking up the rest from reference TRBV5-1 and TRBJ2-7 gives the full variable domain: KAGVTQTPRYLIKTRGQQVTLSCSPISGHRSVSWYQQTPGQGLQFLFEYFSETQRNKGNFPGRFSGRQFSNSRSEMNVSTLELGDSALYLCASSWGQGRSYEQYFGPGTRLTVT.

The rearrangement uses TRBV2 and TRBJ2-7, with D maybe TRBD1 (5 bases). CDR1 is SNHLY and CDR2 is FYNNEI in the germline V gene. The CDR3 is 14 residues long. With 1 base removed from V and 7 bases from J, the gap between germline ends came to 14 bases. Written as DNA, the CDR3 is TGTGCCAGCAGTGAAGTTCCGGCTAAGGGGGAGCAGTACTTC. Protein product: CASSEVPAKGEQYF.

This clonotype was recorded a few times. V and J are TRBV27 and TRBJ2-3, with TRBD2 matching over 10 bases. The CDR3 runs 14 residues. V shed 7 bases, J shed 3 bases, and the junction held 4 bases outside the gene matches. CDR1 MNHEY and CDR2 SMNVEV come from the germline V gene (reference sequence). The CDR3 DNA sequence: TGTGCCAGCACCGTAGCGGGAGGAACAGATACGCAGTATTTT. This codes for CASTVAGGTDTQYF.

This chain uses TRBV29-1 with TRBJ2-7, with TRBD1 as a possible D gene (5 bases). The germline gives CDR1 SQVTM, CDR2 ANQGSEA. Trimming shortened V by 6 bases and J by 2 bases, and 11 bases separated the two germline ends. CDR3 length: 12 residues. CDR3 amino acids: CSVSTATYEQYF. The CDR3 DNA reads TGCAGCGTGTCGACAGCCACCTACGAGCAGTACTTC.